A single sample is the source of the 30 T cell receptor beta chains below, sequenced in a study of cytomegalovirus exposure and HLA in healthy donors (dated by TCRdb to the late 2010s). The protocol used for the library was the immunoSEQ multiplex PCR assay. TCRdb re-hosts the immuneACCESS table, in-frame sequences only. Its copies lack some clones; in the studies checked, an unresolved V gene accounts for under half of them, and the cause for the rest is not known. Within this sample are 200,000 to 250,000 clones, with around 90% of them counted one time only. The ten most abundant clones make up approximately 1.1% of the sample. The specimen was PBMCs. The receptors derive from a woman under 30 in good health and CMV-seronegative.

The J gene is TRBJ1-1, the V gene TRBV2, with D perhaps TRBD1 (5 bases). The V end was cut by 6 bases, the J end by 1 base, with 15 bases between. Looked up from germline, CDR1 is SNHLY and CDR2 is FYNNEI. The CDR3 runs 15 residues. CDR3 amino acids: CASSPEWGGNTEAFF. In nucleotides, the CDR3 is TGTGCCAGCAGCCCCGAATGGGGCGGGAACACTGAAGCTTTCTTT.

The V call is TRBV27, the J call TRBJ1-5, with TRBD1 matching 7 bases. This CDR3 has 17 residues. CDR1 is MNHEY, CDR2 SMNVEV, per germline (reference sequence). The ends lost 0 bases at V and 0 bases at J; junction bases unmatched: 5. As DNA, the CDR3 is TGTGCCAGCAGTTTATCAGGGACAGTTCCTAGCAATCAGCCCCAGCATTTT. Its translation is CASSLSGTVPSNQPQHF.

The V gene is TRBV6-5, the J gene TRBJ1-4, with 7 positions matching TRBD1. Trimming took 6 bases from V and 3 from J; bases not matched to a gene: 7. This CDR3 contains 15 residues. Germline V gene data show CDR1 as MNHEY and CDR2 as SVGAGI. The CDR3 loop is CASSRDGTANEKLFF. The CDR3 DNA sequence: TGTGCCAGCAGCAGAGACGGGACAGCTAATGAAAAACTGTTTTTT.

The CDR3, as DNA: TGTGCCAGCAGTTATGTAGGACAACCGAACACTGAAGCTTTCTTT. Its protein product is CASSYVGQPNTEAFF. This chain joins TRBV6-5 and TRBJ1-1, with TRBD1 as a possible D gene (5 bases). This CDR3 is built from 15 residues. Trimming stripped 3 bases from V and 1 base from J, with 12 bases between. Germline CDR1 is MNHEY and CDR2 is SVGAGI.

The CDR3 DNA sequence: TGTGCCAGTAGTTCTGGACTAACCGCCTCCTACGAGCAGTACTTC. It codes for CASSSGLTASYEQYF. J is TRBJ2-7 and V is TRBV19; D is perhaps TRBD2 (6 bases). CDR1 and CDR2 from the germline V gene are LNHDA and SQIVND (reference sequence). The CDR3 length is 15 residues. V lost 5 bases, J lost 0 bases, and 14 bases lay in between. Drawing the rest from reference TRBV19 and TRBJ2-7, the complete variable domain is DGGITQSPKYLFRKEGQNVTLSCEQNLNHDAMYWYRQDPGQGLRLIYYSQIVNDFQKGDIAEGYSVSREKKESFPLTVTSAQKNPTAFYLCASSSGLTASYEQYFGPGTRLTVT.

V gene TRBV6-5 combines with J gene TRBJ1-1; D ambiguous. Germline V gene lookup returns CDR1 MNHEY and CDR2 SVGAGI. There are 15 residues in the CDR3. V was trimmed by 1 base and J by 4 bases, leaving 13 bases between them. CDR3 nucleotides: TGTGCCAGCAGTTACTTCGAGGCGGCGGGCACTGAAGCTTTCTTT. It codes for CASSYFEAAGTEAFF.

The chain carries TRBV10-2 and TRBJ1-5; D uncertain. The CDR3 is made up of 13 amino acids. The V end was cut by 6 bases, the J end by 6 bases, with 12 bases between. Per the germline V gene, CDR1 is WSHSY and CDR2 is SAAADI. The CDR3 DNA sequence: TGCGCCAGCAGACCCGACTCGGTTCAGCCCCAGCATTTT. It translates to CASRPDSVQPQHF.

The genes are TRBV7-2 and TRBJ1-1, with D possibly TRBD1 on 5 matching bases. The CDR3 runs to 16 residues. Trimming stripped 1 base from V and 7 bases from J, with 19 bases between. The germline gives CDR1 SGHTA, CDR2 FQGNSA. CDR3 in DNA: TGTGCCAGCAGCTTAGTTCCAAAGGGGCTGTGGGTTGAAGCTTTCTTT. This gives the protein CASSLVPKGLWVEAFF.

The rearrangement joins TRBV6-4 to TRBJ1-5; D is unresolved. Germline lookup yields CDR1 MRHNA and CDR2 SNTAGT. This CDR3 region has 13 residues. Trimming pared 5 bases from V and 4 bases from J, leaving 9 bases between. The CDR3 region has the DNA TGTGCCAGCAGTAAGGAGCGTAATCAGCCCCAGCATTTT. Translated: CASSKERNQPQHF.

The gene calls are TRBV5-1 and TRBJ2-1, with D possibly being TRBD2 (6 bases). The V end was cut by 5 bases, the J end by 8 bases, with 14 bases between. Germline lookup yields CDR1 SGHRS and CDR2 YFSETQ. CDR3 length equals 13 residues. The DNA of the CDR3 is TGCGCCAGCAGTGTTGTGGGCGGGGATGAGCAGTTCTTC. This encodes CASSVVGGDEQFF. Based on the CDR3 plus reference TRBV5-1 and TRBJ2-1, the full variable domain is KAGVTQTPRYLIKTRGQQVTLSCSPISGHRSVSWYQQTPGQGLQFLFEYFSETQRNKGNFPGRFSGRQFSNSRSEMNVSTLELGDSALYLCASSVVGGDEQFFGPGTRLTVL.

This clone came up once. The chain couples TRBV7-8 to TRBJ2-7; tentative D call: TRBD2 (6 bases). The CDR3 runs 12 residues. Germline values: CDR1 SGHVS, CDR2 FQNEAQ. With 8 bases removed from V and 4 bases from J, the gap between germline ends came to 12 bases. This CDR3 reads CASSTGEYEQYF. Here the CDR3 DNA reads TGTGCCAGCTCTACGGGAGAGTACGAGCAGTACTTC.

This chain links TRBV28 with TRBJ1-1; D ambiguous. There are 15 residues in the CDR3. The V and J ends lost 5 bases and 4 bases respectively, with 17 bases between them. The germline gives CDR1 MDHEN, CDR2 SYDVKM. CDR3 in amino acids: CASSPAGVGFTEAFF. CDR3 DNA: TGTGCCAGCAGTCCAGCCGGGGTAGGATTCACTGAAGCTTTCTTT.

The chain joins TRBV6-4 to TRBJ2-3; TRBD2 aligns across 9 bases. Germline CDR1 and CDR2: MRHNA and SNTAGT. Trimming cost V 3 bases and J 5 bases; bases outside gene matches: 6. The CDR3 loop spans 15 amino acids. The chain's CDR3 is CASSDKAGGGDTQYF. In DNA, the CDR3 is TGTGCCAGCAGTGATAAAGCGGGAGGAGGAGATACGCAGTATTTT.

The count of this clone is one. This chain joins TRBV18 and TRBJ1-2, with 7 bases fitting TRBD1. The V gene end was trimmed by 5 bases and the J gene end by 5 bases; junction bases not matched to a gene: 14. Germline CDR1 is KGHSH and CDR2 is LQKENI. The CDR3 is 16 residues long. The chain's CDR3 is CASSSTTGIVSYGYTF. As DNA, the CDR3 is TGTGCCAGCTCATCGACGACAGGGATAGTTTCGTATGGCTACACCTTC.

The chain links TRBV19 to TRBJ1-3; D perhaps matches TRBD1 (6 bases). This CDR3 comprises 17 residues. The V end lost 6 bases, the J end lost 1 base, and 19 bases lay between the germline ends. Germline CDR1 LNHDA, CDR2 SQIVND (reference sequence). In nucleotides, the CDR3 is TGTGCCAGTAGCAAACAACAGGGTAGTCTTTCTGGAAACACCATATATTTT. Amino acids: CASSKQQGSLSGNTIYF.

The chain links TRBV7-6 to TRBJ2-5; TRBD1 agrees at 7 bases. Gene TRBJ2-7 matches the end of the DNA better, so the J call may be wrong. The CDR3 covers 13 residues. CDR1 is SGHVS and CDR2 is FNYEAQ in the germline V gene. The CDR3 bases are TGTGCCAGCAGCCTTGGGACAGAGTACGAGCAGTACTTC. Amino acids: CASSLGTEYEQYF.

The J gene is TRBJ2-1, the V gene TRBV7-6; 11 nucleotides line up with TRBD2. V trimming: 5 bases; J trimming: 5 bases; junction bases outside the gene matches: 8. The CDR3 consists of 16 residues. CDR1 is SGHVS and CDR2 is FNYEAQ in the germline V gene. In nucleotides, the CDR3 is TGTGCCAGCAGCCGACCGGGACTAGCGGCCAACAATGAGCAGTTCTTC. Protein: CASSRPGLAANNEQFF.

V usage is TRBV10-3 and J usage is TRBJ2-2; the match to TRBD2 covers 12 bases. With 4 bases clipped from V and 0 bases from J, the junction kept 0 bases outside the gene matches. The CDR3 sequence is 16 residues long. Germline CDR1 reads ENHRY; CDR2 reads SYGVKD. As DNA, the CDR3 is TGTGCCATCAGTGGACTAGCGGGGGCGAACACCGGGGAGCTGTTTTTT. Its translation: CAISGLAGANTGELFF.

The chain recombines TRBV6-1 with TRBJ2-7, with 7 positions matching TRBD1. CDR1 MNHNS and CDR2 SASEGT come from the germline V gene. There are 15 residues in the CDR3. V shed 4 bases and J 5 bases; nucleotides not matched to a gene: 11. CDR3 region: CASSVITGEHHEQYF. In DNA, the CDR3 is TGTGCCAGCAGTGTGATAACAGGGGAGCACCACGAGCAGTACTTC.

This chain links TRBV7-9 with TRBJ2-5; no clear D gene. The CDR3 length is 13 residues. V gave up 2 bases and J gave up 3 bases, with 7 bases separating them. Germline CDR1 SEHNR, CDR2 FQNEAQ (reference sequence). CDR3 residues: CASSLNSKETQYF. DNA for the CDR3: TGTGCCAGCAGCTTAAATAGCAAAGAGACCCAGTACTTC.

The chain is built from TRBV11-3 and TRBJ2-5, with a possible D match to TRBD2 (6 bases). CDR3 length: 15 residues. V was trimmed by 5 bases and J by 2 bases, leaving 15 bases between them. Germline loops: CDR1 SGHNT, CDR2 YENEEA. The DNA for the CDR3 is TGTGCCAGCAGCCGCAAAACTAGCTTACAAGAGACCCAGTACTTC. Protein: CASSRKTSLQETQYF.

The V call is TRBV11-2, the J call TRBJ1-2; a weak D match, TRBD1 (6 bases). Per the germline V gene, CDR1 is SGHAT and CDR2 is FQNNGV. The CDR3 loop spans 16 amino acids. Trimming took 2 bases from V and 0 from J, leaving 13 bases between them. The CDR3 sequence is CASSLMRTAANYGYTF. The DNA of the CDR3 is TGTGCCAGCAGCTTAATGAGGACAGCGGCTAACTATGGCTACACCTTC. Combining the CDR3 with reference TRBV11-2 and TRBJ1-2 gives the whole variable domain EAGVAQSPRYKIIEKRQSVAFWCNPISGHATLYWYQQILGQGPKLLIQFQNNGVVDDSQLPKDRFSAERLKGVDSTLKIQPAKLEDSAVYLCASSLMRTAANYGYTFGSGTRLTVV.

The chain carries TRBV7-9 and TRBJ2-1; the match to TRBD2 covers 11 bases. The CDR3 spans 17 residues. Germline trimming cut 5 bases from V and 3 bases from J; bases unmatched to any gene: 9. Germline V lookup: CDR1 SEHNR, CDR2 FQNEAQ (reference sequence). In DNA, the CDR3 is TGTGCCAGCAGCACCAAAAACGGGACTAGCGGCTACAATGAGCAGTTCTTC. Its translation: CASSTKNGTSGYNEQFF.

The chain uses TRBV28 and TRBJ1-5; D uncertain. The V gene's germline CDR1 is MDHEN and CDR2 SYDVKM. V was pared by 2 bases and J by 6 bases, with 20 bases between. CDR3 length: 17 amino acids. CDR3 nucleotide sequence: TGTGCCAGCAGTTTAGGCGGTTGGCCGAATCTGATTCAGCCCCAGCATTTT. Translated, it gives CASSLGGWPNLIQPQHF. The whole variable domain, filled in from reference TRBV28 and TRBJ1-5, reads DVKVTQSSRYLVKRTGEKVFLECVQDMDHENMFWYRQDPGLGLRLIYFSYDVKMKEKGDIPEGYSVSREKKERFSLILESASTNQTSMYLCASSLGGWPNLIQPQHFGDGTRLSIL.

In its sample, this clone was seen once. The rearrangement uses TRBV20-1 and TRBJ2-3; TRBD1 is a possible D gene (6 bases). The CDR3 runs to 11 residues. Germline CDR1 and CDR2: DFQATT and SNEGSKA (reference sequence). V gave up 4 bases and J gave up 6 bases, with 8 bases separating them. This CDR3 is CSANGGDTQYF. CDR3 sequence (DNA): TGCAGTGCTAATGGGGGCGATACGCAGTATTTT.

This chain joins TRBV7-6 and TRBJ2-1; 10 nucleotides match TRBD2. The CDR3 runs to 17 residues. Germline V gene sequence: CDR1 SGHVS, CDR2 FNYEAQ. The trim removed 4 bases at V and 5 bases at J, leaving 11 bases unmatched. The CDR3 coding sequence is TGTGCCAGCAGCTCCGACGTAGCGGGAGGACCCCACAATGAGCAGTTCTTC. Its protein is CASSSDVAGGPHNEQFF.

This chain uses TRBV30 with TRBJ1-2; D is uncertain. The germline gives CDR1 GTSNPN, CDR2 SVGIG (reference sequence). V was cut by 5 bases and J by 7 bases, with 11 bases left in between. The CDR3 length is 11 residues. CDR3 sequence: CAWGQLGGYTF. The CDR3 nucleotides are TGTGCCTGGGGGCAGCTGGGTGGCTACACCTTC.

This clone was seen a few times. The gene calls are TRBV6-1 and TRBJ2-1, with TRBD2 as a possible D gene (6 bases). The length of the CDR3 is 15 residues. Germline CDR1 MNHNS, CDR2 SASEGT. V was pared by 8 bases and J by 4 bases, with 18 bases between. The CDR3 loop reads CASGEAAGSYNEQFF. The CDR3 bases are TGTGCCAGCGGGGAGGCGGCGGGTTCTTACAATGAGCAGTTCTTC.

The rearrangement joins TRBV19 to TRBJ2-7, with unresolved D. The V and J ends lost 5 bases and 5 bases respectively, with 19 bases between them. Germline V CDR1 and CDR2: LNHDA, SQIVND (reference sequence). The CDR3 length is 15 residues. CDR3 in amino acids: CASSEVDTPFHEQYF. The CDR3, as DNA: TGTGCCAGTAGTGAGGTCGATACACCCTTCCACGAGCAGTACTTC.

The table lists this clone with a count of one. CDR3 sequence: CASSVLGEGAQFDTQYF. The CDR3 nucleotides read TGTGCCAGCAGCGTTCTGGGGGAGGGAGCCCAGTTTGATACGCAGTATTTT. The chain carries TRBV9 and TRBJ2-3, with 7 bases fitting TRBD2. Germline V gene sequence: CDR1 SGDLS, CDR2 YYNGEE. Germline trimming cut 2 bases from V and 6 bases from J; bases unmatched to any gene: 15. There are 17 residues in the CDR3.